The source of this T cell receptor (beta chain) is a study of cytomegalovirus exposure and HLA in healthy donors. Points from the study as a whole: In a later analysis, at a false discovery rate of 0.05, over 15,000 TCR beta sequences were associated with HLA alleles.

The PCR employed 60 Vbeta primers together with 13 Jbeta primers. Only in-frame clones appear in the TCRdb table, and some are missing; sequencing was by immunoSEQ multiplex PCR. The sample consists of approximately 150,000 clones, 80% of them appearing once. Everyone who donated was a healthy bone marrow donor. Likely unrecorded immune exposures existed in these nominally healthy donors. The J segment lost 1 base and the V segment lost 6 bases, leaving 8 bases of the junction unmatched. This CDR3 has 15 amino acids. Germline CDR1 SNHLY, CDR2 FYNNEI. As to this clone: Its specificity is unknown.

The source is a man aged 40-50 years in good health and CMV-seronegative. V and J are TRBV2 and TRBJ1-1; TRBD1 matches at 7 bases. The sample was PBMCs. In DNA, the CDR3 is TGTGCCAGCAGGACGAGACAGGGCCCGAACACTGAAGCTTTCTTT. Translated: CASRTRQGPNTEAFF.